A single sample is the source of the 27 T cell receptor beta chains below, sequenced in a study of blood T cell repertoires in COVID-19. Method: immunoSEQ multiplex PCR; TCRdb's copy keeps in-frame clones and lacks some. The data hold approximately 260,000 clones, with roughly 89% observed a single time. Sequencing was done on a sample of PBMCs or T cells enriched from blood (not recorded which). These receptors came from a woman aged 55-69 years who had recovered from COVID-19.

The J gene is TRBJ2-7, the V gene TRBV6-5; D uncertain. The germline V gene has CDR1 MNHEY and CDR2 SVGAGI. This CDR3 contains 13 residues. V dropped 0 bases and J dropped 4 bases, with 7 bases sitting between them. CDR3 DNA: TGTGCCAGCAGTTACTCGACTTATTACGAGCAGTACTTC. This translates into CASSYSTYYEQYF.

The chain links TRBV18 to TRBJ2-1; 12 nucleotides agree with TRBD2. Germline assignment: CDR1 KGHSH and CDR2 LQKENI. This CDR3 spans 15 amino acids. V dropped 6 bases and J dropped 4; count of bases not matched to a gene: 4. Here the CDR3 DNA reads TGTGCCAGCTCCCTCCTAGCGGGAGGGTACAATGAGCAGTTCTTC. It is translated as CASSLLAGGYNEQFF.

This chain links TRBV11-1 with TRBJ2-7; 11 bases map to TRBD2. V shed 0 bases and J 7 bases; nucleotides not matched to a gene: 5. Germline CDR1 and CDR2: SGHAT and FQDESV (reference sequence). CDR3 length: 15 residues. The CDR3 sequence: CASSLADLAGGEQYF. In DNA, the CDR3 is TGTGCCAGCAGCTTAGCAGACCTAGCGGGGGGTGAGCAGTACTTC.

This clone appeared once. CDR3 loop: CASSAQGALFLDTEAFF. The CDR3 DNA reads TGTGCCAGCAGCGCACAGGGGGCGCTTTTCTTGGACACTGAAGCTTTCTTT. The rearrangement links TRBV9 to TRBJ1-1; 9 bases are shared with TRBD1. Per the germline V gene, CDR1 is SGDLS and CDR2 is YYNGEE. The CDR3 is 17 residues long. V lost 3 bases, J lost 3 bases, and 12 bases stayed unmatched.

The V gene is TRBV2, the J gene TRBJ1-1, with D maybe TRBD1 (5 bases). The CDR3 spans 11 residues. The V gene lost 11 bases and the J gene lost 0 bases, with 7 bases spanning the gap. Germline CDR1 reads SNHLY; CDR2 reads FYNNEI. CDR3 DNA sequence: TGTGCCCTCAGGGTGAACACTGAAGCTTTCTTT. It specifies CALRVNTEAFF.

The rearrangement links TRBV21-1 to TRBJ2-1; the table calls TRBD2, which could not be checked here. TRBV21-1 is given as a pseudogene. The CDR3 is 20 amino acids. In nucleotides, the CDR3 is TGTGCCAGCAGCAAAGGGCTGGGACTAGCGGGAGCCAACTCCTACAATGAGCAGTTCTTC. Translating gives CASSKGLGLAGANSYNEQFF.

Only one count was recorded for this clone. The V gene is TRBV28, the J gene TRBJ2-5; 14 bases align to TRBD2. Per the germline V gene, CDR1 is MDHEN and CDR2 is SYDVKM. The ends lost 7 bases at V and 4 bases at J; junction bases unmatched: 17. CDR3 length: 19 residues. CDR3 coding DNA: TGTGCCAGCACCCACCCGACCGGGACTAGCGGGGGTTGGGGAGAGACCCAGTACTTC. It yields the protein CASTHPTGTSGGWGETQYF.

The V gene is TRBV7-8, the J gene TRBJ2-1; 10 bases are a match to TRBD2. The germline gives CDR1 SGHVS, CDR2 FQNEAQ. The CDR3 runs to 15 residues. J lost 6 bases, V lost 4 bases, and 6 bases had no gene match. The CDR3 protein is CASSYPSGGSNEQFF. CDR3 nucleotide sequence: TGTGCCAGCAGCTACCCTAGCGGGGGTTCCAATGAGCAGTTCTTC.

This clone is a singleton in its sample. The V and J genes are TRBV11-2 and TRBJ1-3; possible D gene TRBD1, 6 bases. CDR3 length equals 15 residues. The V and J ends lost 4 bases and 2 bases respectively, with 12 bases between them. From germline, CDR1 is SGHAT and CDR2 FQNNGV. For the CDR3, the DNA is TGTGCCAGCAGCTCATTACAGGGAACTGGAAACACCATATATTTT. This codes for CASSSLQGTGNTIYF.

The V gene is TRBV28, the J gene TRBJ1-2, with unresolved D. Deletions cut 3 bases from V and 8 bases from J, with 10 bases between. Germline V lookup: CDR1 MDHEN, CDR2 SYDVKM. This CDR3 comprises 12 residues. CDR3 in amino acids: CASSFISRGYTF. The CDR3 coding sequence is TGTGCCAGCAGTTTCATTTCGAGAGGCTACACCTTC.

The V call is TRBV6-1, the J call TRBJ1-1, with D unclear. V gave up 2 bases and J gave up 8 bases, with 12 bases separating them. The germline CDR1 and CDR2 sequences are MNHNS and SASEGT. The CDR3 is 13 amino acids. As DNA, the CDR3 is TGTGCCAGCAGTGAAAGTGGGCTATGGGAAGCTTTCTTT. It is translated as CASSESGLWEAFF.

V usage is TRBV7-8 and J usage is TRBJ1-5; 7 bases are shared with TRBD1. In germline, CDR1 is SGHVS, CDR2 FQNEAQ. Trimming removed 4 bases from V and 10 bases from J; junction bases left unmatched: 13. The CDR3 runs to 15 residues. The CDR3 loop reads CASSSTGTVISPQHF. CDR3 nucleotide sequence: TGTGCCAGCAGCTCTACCGGGACAGTAATCAGCCCCCAGCATTTT.

The chain recombines TRBV5-8 with TRBJ2-2; D is possibly TRBD2 (6 bases). Trimming cost V 0 bases and J 4 bases, with 13 bases left between them. The V gene's germline CDR1 is SGHTS and CDR2 YDEGEE. The CDR3 loop spans 16 amino acids. This CDR3 is CASSLEAGWTTGELFF. CDR3 coding DNA: TGTGCCAGCAGCTTGGAGGCGGGGTGGACCACCGGGGAGCTGTTTTTT.

The V gene is TRBV11-2, the J gene TRBJ1-1; D is possibly TRBD1 (6 bases). Trimming stripped 5 bases from V and 0 bases from J, with 10 bases between. The V gene's germline CDR1 is SGHAT and CDR2 FQNNGV. The CDR3 is made up of 14 amino acids. The CDR3 is CASSRDTVNTEAFF. CDR3 nucleotides: TGTGCCAGCAGCAGGGACACCGTGAACACTGAAGCTTTCTTT.

The sample holds a few counts of this clone. The V call is TRBV6-2 or TRBV6-3, the J call TRBJ2-7, with a possible D match to TRBD2 (6 bases). CDR1 and CDR2 from the germline V gene are MNHEY and SVGEGT. Trimming removed 2 bases at V and 1 base at J, with 12 bases between. The length of the CDR3 is 15 residues. CDR3 protein: CASSYDPSVSYEQYF. Written as DNA, the CDR3 is TGTGCCAGCAGTTACGACCCTAGCGTATCCTACGAGCAGTACTTC.

This clone was observed a handful of times. This chain connects TRBV27 to TRBJ1-6, with 8 positions matching TRBD1. The CDR3 has 19 residues. The trim removed 3 bases at V and 0 bases at J, leaving 10 bases unmatched. Germline CDR1 and CDR2: MNHEY and SMNVEV (reference sequence). CDR3 sequence: CASSLQIRQGSSYNSPLHF. The CDR3 nucleotides read TGTGCCAGCAGTTTGCAGATACGACAGGGGAGCTCCTATAATTCACCCCTCCACTTT.

V usage is TRBV7-2 and J usage is TRBJ2-3; no clear D gene. V gave up 2 bases and J gave up 8 bases, with 5 bases separating them. Germline CDR1 is SGHTA and CDR2 is FQGNSA. There are 11 residues in the CDR3. The DNA of the CDR3 is TGTGCCAGCAGCTTACTAGGTACGCAGTATTTT. Its translation is CASSLLGTQYF.

CDR3 nucleotide sequence: TGTGCCATCACGGCGGGACAGGTAAACTATGGCTACACCTTC. Encoded protein: CAITAGQVNYGYTF. The gene calls are TRBV6-4 and TRBJ1-2; TRBD1 agrees at 8 bases. V lost 10 bases, J lost 2 bases, and 9 bases stayed unmatched. The CDR3 sequence is 14 residues long. Germline CDR1 MRHNA, CDR2 SNTAGT.

The genes are TRBV5-1 and TRBJ1-5; D uncertain. The CDR3 covers 14 residues. CDR1 is SGHRS and CDR2 is YFSETQ in the germline V gene. The ends were cut back, 4 bases at V and 11 bases at J, with 19 bases in the middle. This CDR3 reads CASSPRGDLRAQHF. CDR3 nucleotides: TGCGCCAGCAGCCCCAGAGGCGACCTCAGAGCCCAGCATTTT. The variable domain in full, completed from reference TRBV5-1 and TRBJ1-5, reads KAGVTQTPRYLIKTRGQQVTLSCSPISGHRSVSWYQQTPGQGLQFLFEYFSETQRNKGNFPGRFSGRQFSNSRSEMNVSTLELGDSALYLCASSPRGDLRAQHFGDGTRLSIL.

V gene TRBV7-9 combines with J gene TRBJ1-3; perhaps TRBD1 as D (5 bases). There are 16 residues in the CDR3. V was pared by 3 bases and J by 0 bases, with 12 bases between. From germline, CDR1 is SEHNR and CDR2 FQNEAQ (reference sequence). The CDR3 bases are TGTGCCAGCAGCTTGGGGGGACCCAACTCTGGAAACACCATATATTTT. It encodes CASSLGGPNSGNTIYF.

This clone was observed once. The gene calls are TRBV28 and TRBJ2-5; 11 nucleotides line up with TRBD2. The CDR3 totals 14 residues. Germline V gene data show CDR1 as MDHEN and CDR2 as SYDVKM. V was pared by 7 bases and J by 5 bases, with 6 bases of the junction left unmatched. CDR3 nucleotide sequence: TGTGCCAGCAATCCTGCTAGCGGGAGGGAGACCCAGTACTTC. It codes for CASNPASGRETQYF. Complete variable domain (other parts from reference TRBV28 and TRBJ2-5): DVKVTQSSRYLVKRTGEKVFLECVQDMDHENMFWYRQDPGLGLRLIYFSYDVKMKEKGDIPEGYSVSREKKERFSLILESASTNQTSMYLCASNPASGRETQYFGPGTRLLVL.

The chain links TRBV7-2 to TRBJ1-5; 8 bases fit TRBD1. There are 14 residues in the CDR3. The junction had 2 bases not matched to a gene; V was cut back by 5 bases and J by 2 bases. CDR1 is SGHTA, CDR2 FQGNSA, per germline. As DNA, the CDR3 is TGTGCCAGCAGCCAACAGGGGGGCAATCAGCCCCAGCATTTT. Amino acid sequence: CASSQQGGNQPQHF.

In its sample, this clone was seen a few times. This rearrangement joins TRBV3-1 (or the pseudogene TRBV3-2) to TRBJ1-1; D unresolved. The V gene lost 1 base and the J gene lost 5 bases, with 14 bases spanning the gap. In germline, CDR1 is LGHDT, CDR2 YNNKEL (reference sequence). The CDR3 length is 15 residues. For the CDR3, the DNA is TGTGCCAGCAGCCAAGGGGCCCGGGGAGGGACTGAAGCTTTCTTT. This codes for CASSQGARGGTEAFF.

The chain uses TRBV2 and TRBJ1-5; no definite D call. Deletions cut 3 bases from V and 8 bases from J, with 11 bases between. The CDR3 sequence is 13 residues long. The V gene's germline CDR1 is SNHLY and CDR2 FYNNEI. CDR3 in DNA: TGTGCCAGCAGTGACCACCAACGGGAGCCCCAGCATTTT. Translating it yields CASSDHQREPQHF.

The rearrangement links TRBV27 to TRBJ2-1; 7 nucleotides align to TRBD1. The CDR3 spans 15 residues. Germline CDR1 reads MNHEY; CDR2 reads SMNVEV (reference sequence). Trimming took 3 bases from V and 7 from J; bases not matched to a gene: 9. The DNA of the CDR3 is TGTGCCAGCAGTTTTGGTCAAGGGGGCTTAAATGAGCAGTTCTTC. This gives the protein CASSFGQGGLNEQFF.

This chain links TRBV5-1 with TRBJ1-4, with 7 bases aligning to TRBD1. Unmatched junction bases numbered 7, after V lost 4 bases and J lost 4 bases. Per the germline V gene, CDR1 is SGHRS and CDR2 is YFSETQ. The CDR3 totals 15 residues. The CDR3 reads CASSPQGQLNEKLFF. The CDR3 DNA follows: TGCGCCAGCAGCCCACAGGGACAGCTTAATGAAAAACTGTTTTTT.

This chain connects TRBV30 to TRBJ1-2; 8 positions agree with TRBD1. The germline V gene encodes CDR1 GTSNPN and CDR2 SVGIG (reference sequence). This CDR3 comprises 13 residues. With 2 bases clipped from V and 4 bases from J, the junction kept 3 bases outside the gene matches. For the CDR3, the DNA is TGTGCCTGGAGTCCAGGGGGCGGCTATGGCTACACCTTC. It encodes CAWSPGGGYGYTF.